This entry describes one TCR beta chain. Its antigen is undetermined. The CDR3 totals 11 residues. V lost 10 bases and J 3 bases, leaving 10 bases between the germline ends. CDR1 and CDR2 from the germline V gene are SNHLY and FYNNEI. The protocol was immunoSEQ multiplex PCR, while the TCRdb copy is restricted to in-frame clones and leaves out a portion. Seen here are 13,000 to 15,000 clones, almost 70% observed once, and the top ten hold approximately 2.3%. The data belong to a study of memory B cells and T cells in multiple sclerosis. Regarding the study as a whole: Clone-set sizes differed between compartments, so shared clonotype counts needed normalization.

The specimen sequenced was memory (CD45RO+) CD4+ T cells from blood. The sequence came from a human donor with multiple sclerosis. This chain links TRBV2 with TRBJ2-7, with D hard to call. CDR3 in DNA: TGTGCCACCTCTCCGCGCTACGAGCAGTACTTC. This gives the protein CATSPRYEQYF. Filled out from reference TRBV2 and TRBJ2-7, the complete variable domain reads EPEVTQTPSHQVTQMGQEVILRCVPISNHLYFYWYRQILGQKVEFLVSFYNNEISEKSEIFDDQFSVERPDGSNFTLKIRSTKLEDSAMYFCATSPRYEQYFGPGTRLTVT.